This TCR beta chain was observed in a study of identifying expanded T cells in peripheral blood. Study conclusions and caveats: Differentially abundant clones: roughly 1.2 between replicates, just under 17 at two to three weeks, more than 18 at four. Across healthy donors, higher total template counts meant significantly greater approximately 2-week count variance.

No infections or other immune events were documented during collection. Method: immunoSEQ multiplex PCR; TCRdb's copy keeps in-frame clones and lacks some. The table records tens of thousands of clones, approximately 83% of them present only once. Remarks on this clone: Its antigen is not identified.

V gave up 2 bases and J gave up 8 bases, with 9 bases separating them. Germline V CDR1 and CDR2: SGHAT, FQNNGV. The CDR3 covers 12 residues. The genes are TRBV11-2 and TRBJ1-1; unclear D gene. This receptor was identified in a person aged 18 to 70 in good health. The sample comprised blood. CDR3 bases: TGTGCCAGCAGCTTAAGAGGGTTCGAAGCTTTCTTT. This sequence encodes CASSLRGFEAFF.